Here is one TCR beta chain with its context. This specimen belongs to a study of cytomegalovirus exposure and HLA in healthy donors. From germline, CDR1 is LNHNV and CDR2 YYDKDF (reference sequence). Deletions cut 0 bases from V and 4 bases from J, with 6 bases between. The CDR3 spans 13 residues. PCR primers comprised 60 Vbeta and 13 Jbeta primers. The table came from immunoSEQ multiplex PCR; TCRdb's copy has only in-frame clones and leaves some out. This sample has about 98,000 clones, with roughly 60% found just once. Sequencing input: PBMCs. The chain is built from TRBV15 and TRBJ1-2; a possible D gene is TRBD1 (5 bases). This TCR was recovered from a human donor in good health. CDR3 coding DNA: TGTGCCACCAGCAGAGATAGGGGCTATGGCTACACCTTC. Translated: CATSRDRGYGYTF.